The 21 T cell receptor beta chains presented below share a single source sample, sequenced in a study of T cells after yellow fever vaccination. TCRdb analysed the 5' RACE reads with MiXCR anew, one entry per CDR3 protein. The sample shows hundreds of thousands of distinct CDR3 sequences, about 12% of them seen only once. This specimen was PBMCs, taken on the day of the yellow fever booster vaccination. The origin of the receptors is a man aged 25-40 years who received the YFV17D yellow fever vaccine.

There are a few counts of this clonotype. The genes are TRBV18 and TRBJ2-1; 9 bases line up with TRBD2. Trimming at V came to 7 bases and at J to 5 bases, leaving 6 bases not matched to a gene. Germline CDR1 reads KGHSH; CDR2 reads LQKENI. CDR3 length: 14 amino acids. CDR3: CASLEQRGDNEQFF. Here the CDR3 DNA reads TGTGCCAGCTTGGAGCAGCGGGGGGACAATGAGCAGTTCTTC.

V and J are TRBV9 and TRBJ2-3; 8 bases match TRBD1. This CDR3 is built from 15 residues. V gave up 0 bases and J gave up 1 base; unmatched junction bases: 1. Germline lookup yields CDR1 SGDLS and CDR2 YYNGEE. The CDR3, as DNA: TGTGCCAGCAGCGTAGGGGGACAGGGCACAGATACGCAGTATTTT. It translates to CASSVGGQGTDTQYF.

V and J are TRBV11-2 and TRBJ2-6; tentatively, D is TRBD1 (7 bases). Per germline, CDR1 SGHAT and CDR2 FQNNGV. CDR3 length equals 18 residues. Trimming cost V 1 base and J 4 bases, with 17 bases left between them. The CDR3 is CASSLVAAGGTGANVLTF. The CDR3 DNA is TGTGCCAGCAGCTTAGTTGCGGCAGGGGGGACCGGGGCCAACGTCCTGACTTTC.

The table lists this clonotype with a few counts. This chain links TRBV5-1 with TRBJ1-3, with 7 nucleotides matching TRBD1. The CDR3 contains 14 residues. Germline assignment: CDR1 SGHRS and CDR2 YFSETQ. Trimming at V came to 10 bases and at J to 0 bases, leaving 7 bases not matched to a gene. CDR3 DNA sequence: TGCGCCTCCAAGGGACAGAGCTCTGGAAACACCATATATTTT. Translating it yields CASKGQSSGNTIYF.

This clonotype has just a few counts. The CDR3 DNA is TGTGCCAGCTCACCACGCGATACAGGCAGCTCCTACGAGCAGTACTTC. This encodes CASSPRDTGSSYEQYF. The chain links TRBV18 to TRBJ2-7; possibly TRBD1 for D (5 bases). CDR3 length: 16 residues. Trimming pared 1 base from V and 0 bases from J, leaving 13 bases between. In germline, CDR1 is KGHSH, CDR2 LQKENI.

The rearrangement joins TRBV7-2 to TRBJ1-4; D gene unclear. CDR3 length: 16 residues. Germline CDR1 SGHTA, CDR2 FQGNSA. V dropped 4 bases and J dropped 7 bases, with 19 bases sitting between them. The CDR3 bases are TGTGCCAGCAGCTCATACGAGAGGCATCTTACTGAAAAACTGTTTTTT. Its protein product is CASSSYERHLTEKLFF.

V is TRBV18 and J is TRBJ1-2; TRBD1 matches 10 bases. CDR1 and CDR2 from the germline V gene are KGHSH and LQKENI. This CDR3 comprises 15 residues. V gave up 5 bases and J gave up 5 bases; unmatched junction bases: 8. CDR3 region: CASSRMTGGDYGYTF. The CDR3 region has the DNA TGTGCCAGCTCAAGGATGACAGGGGGCGATTATGGCTACACCTTC.

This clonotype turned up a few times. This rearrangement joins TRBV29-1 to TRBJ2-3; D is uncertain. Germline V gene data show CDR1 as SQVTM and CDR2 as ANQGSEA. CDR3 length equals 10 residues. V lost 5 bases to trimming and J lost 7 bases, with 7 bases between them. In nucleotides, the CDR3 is TGCAGCGTTCTGGTGAATACGCAGTATTTT. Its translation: CSVLVNTQYF.

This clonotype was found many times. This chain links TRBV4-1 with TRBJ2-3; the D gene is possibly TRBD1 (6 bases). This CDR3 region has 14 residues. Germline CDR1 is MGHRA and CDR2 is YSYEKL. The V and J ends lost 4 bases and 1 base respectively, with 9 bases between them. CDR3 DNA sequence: TGCGCCAGCAGCCCCCCAGGGGGCACAGATACGCAGTATTTT. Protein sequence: CASSPPGGTDTQYF.

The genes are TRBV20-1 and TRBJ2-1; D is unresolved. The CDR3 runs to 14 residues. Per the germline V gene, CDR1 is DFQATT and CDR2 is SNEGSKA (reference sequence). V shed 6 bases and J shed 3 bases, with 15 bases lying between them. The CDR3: CSASLRRLYNEQFF. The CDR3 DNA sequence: TGCAGTGCCAGCCTGAGGCGCCTCTACAATGAGCAGTTCTTC.

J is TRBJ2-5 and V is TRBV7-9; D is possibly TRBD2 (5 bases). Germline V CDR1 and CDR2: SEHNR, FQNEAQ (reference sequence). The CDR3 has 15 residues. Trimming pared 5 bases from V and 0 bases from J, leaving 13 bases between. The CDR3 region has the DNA TGTGCCAGCAGCACGCGGACGGGATACCAAGAGACCCAGTACTTC. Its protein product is CASSTRTGYQETQYF. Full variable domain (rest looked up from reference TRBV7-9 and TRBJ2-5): DTGVSQNPRHKITKRGQNVTFRCDPISEHNRLYWYRQTLGQGPEFLTYFQNEAQLEKSRLLSDRFSAERPKGSFSTLEIQRTEQGDSAMYLCASSTRTGYQETQYFGPGTRLLVL.

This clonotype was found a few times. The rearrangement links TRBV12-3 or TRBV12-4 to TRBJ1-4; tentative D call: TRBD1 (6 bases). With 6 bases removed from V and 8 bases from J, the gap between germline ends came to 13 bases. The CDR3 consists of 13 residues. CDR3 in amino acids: CASSGQREEKLFF. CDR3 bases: TGTGCCAGCAGCGGACAGAGAGAGGAAAAACTGTTTTTT.

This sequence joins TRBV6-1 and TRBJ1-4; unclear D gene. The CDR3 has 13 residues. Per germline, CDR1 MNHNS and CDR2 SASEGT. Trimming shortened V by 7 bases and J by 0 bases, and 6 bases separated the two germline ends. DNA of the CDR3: TGTGCCAGCACAGGAGCAACTAATGAAAAACTGTTTTTT. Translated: CASTGATNEKLFF.

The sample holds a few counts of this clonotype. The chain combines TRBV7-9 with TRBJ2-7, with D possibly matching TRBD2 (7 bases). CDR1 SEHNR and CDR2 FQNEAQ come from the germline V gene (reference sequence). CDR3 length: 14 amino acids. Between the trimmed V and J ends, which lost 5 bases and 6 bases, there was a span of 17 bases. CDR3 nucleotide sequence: TGTGCCAGCAGCGGGGGGGCACAGCTAAGCGAGCAGTACTTC. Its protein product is CASSGGAQLSEQYF.

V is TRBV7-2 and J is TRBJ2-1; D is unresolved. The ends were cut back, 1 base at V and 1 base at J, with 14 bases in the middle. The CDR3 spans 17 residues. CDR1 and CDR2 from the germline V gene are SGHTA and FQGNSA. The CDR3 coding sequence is TGTGCCAGCAGCTTAGTTCCTAGGACCCTATCCTACAATGAGCAGTTCTTC. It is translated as CASSLVPRTLSYNEQFF.

CDR3 in amino acids: CASSLAGRTVARSYEQYF. CDR3 coding DNA: TGTGCCAGCAGTTTAGCGGGACGGACTGTCGCCCGCTCCTACGAGCAGTACTTC. This chain connects TRBV12-3 or TRBV12-4 to TRBJ2-7; TRBD1 or TRBD2 may be the D gene (5 bases each). Trimming stripped 0 bases from V and 0 bases from J, with 18 bases between. This CDR3 is 18 amino acids long.

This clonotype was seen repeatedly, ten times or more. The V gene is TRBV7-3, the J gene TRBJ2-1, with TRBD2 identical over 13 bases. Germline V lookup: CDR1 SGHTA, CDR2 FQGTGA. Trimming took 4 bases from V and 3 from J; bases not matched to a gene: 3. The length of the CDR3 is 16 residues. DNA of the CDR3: TGTGCCAGCAGCTCCGGGACTAGCGGGGACTACAATGAGCAGTTCTTC. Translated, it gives CASSSGTSGDYNEQFF.

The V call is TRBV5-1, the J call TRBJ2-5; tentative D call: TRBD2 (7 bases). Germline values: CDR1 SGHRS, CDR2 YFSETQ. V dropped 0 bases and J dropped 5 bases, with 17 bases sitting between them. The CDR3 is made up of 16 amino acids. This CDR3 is CASSLAEAGQWETQYF. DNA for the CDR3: TGCGCCAGCAGCTTGGCCGAAGCGGGACAATGGGAGACCCAGTACTTC.

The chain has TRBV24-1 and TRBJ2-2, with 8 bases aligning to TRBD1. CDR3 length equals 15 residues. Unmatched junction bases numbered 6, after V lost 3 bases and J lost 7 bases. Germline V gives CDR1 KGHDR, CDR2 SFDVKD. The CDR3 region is CATSDEQGVSGELFF. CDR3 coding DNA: TGTGCCACCAGTGATGAACAGGGGGTGAGCGGGGAGCTGTTTTTT.

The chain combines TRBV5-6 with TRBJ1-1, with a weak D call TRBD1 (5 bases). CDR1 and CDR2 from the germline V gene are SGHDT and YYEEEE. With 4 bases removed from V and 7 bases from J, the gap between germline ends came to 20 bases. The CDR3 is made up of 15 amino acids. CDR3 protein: CASSPHTRVYIEAFF. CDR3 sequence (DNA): TGTGCCAGCAGCCCGCACACCAGGGTTTACATTGAAGCTTTCTTT.

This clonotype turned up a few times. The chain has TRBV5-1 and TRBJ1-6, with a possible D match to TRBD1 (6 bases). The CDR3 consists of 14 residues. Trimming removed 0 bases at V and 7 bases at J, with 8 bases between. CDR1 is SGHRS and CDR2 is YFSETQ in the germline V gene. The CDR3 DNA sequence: TGCGCCAGCAGCTTGGAGGGGGGGAATTCACCCCTCCACTTT. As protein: CASSLEGGNSPLHF.